One and the same sample provided the 14 T cell receptor beta chains below, sequenced in a study of blood T cell repertoires in COVID-19. TCRdb's copy holds only in-frame clones and misses some; the assay was immunoSEQ multiplex PCR. The data contain roughly 72,000 clones, roughly 78% of them seen just once; the ten biggest clones take up about 5.4%. Sequencing was done on a sample of peripheral blood. These receptors originate from a woman aged 80 or over with active or convalescent COVID-19.

V usage is TRBV28 and J usage is TRBJ1-3; 8 nucleotides align to TRBD1. The CDR3 runs 15 residues. V shed 3 bases and J 3 bases; nucleotides not matched to a gene: 4. Germline CDR1 reads MDHEN; CDR2 reads SYDVKM. The CDR3 loop reads CASSFDRGGGNTIYF. The CDR3 bases are TGTGCCAGCAGTTTCGACAGGGGAGGTGGAAACACCATATATTTT.

The chain couples TRBV5-8 to TRBJ1-5, with 7 bases identical to TRBD1. This CDR3 has 15 residues. V was pared by 4 bases and J by 3 bases, with 7 bases of the junction left unmatched. CDR1 SGHTS and CDR2 YDEGEE come from the germline V gene. The DNA of the CDR3 is TGTGCCAGCAGCCCGGGACAGACACTCAATCAGCCCCAGCATTTT. This gives the protein CASSPGQTLNQPQHF.

The chain has TRBV28 and TRBJ2-7, with 8 bases identical to TRBD2. This CDR3 has 15 amino acids. J gave up 4 bases and V 6 bases, and 11 bases lay outside the gene matches. Germline loops: CDR1 MDHEN, CDR2 SYDVKM. In DNA form, the CDR3 reads TGTGCCAGCAGGGATACAGGACTAGCTTCATACGAGCAGTACTTC. This gives the protein CASRDTGLASYEQYF.

The chain is built from TRBV19 and TRBJ2-5, with TRBD1 identical over 11 bases. Per germline, CDR1 LNHDA and CDR2 SQIVND (reference sequence). V dropped 11 bases and J dropped 5; count of bases not matched to a gene: 16. The CDR3 runs to 16 residues. Written as DNA, the CDR3 is TGTGCCTGTGGGACAGGGGGTCTCTTTAGGTATGAGACCCAGTACTTC. It is translated as CACGTGGLFRYETQYF.

The rearrangement joins TRBV3-1 (or the pseudogene TRBV3-2) to TRBJ2-2, with 8 bases that match TRBD1. V was clipped by 4 bases and J by 6 bases; unmatched bases: 7. Germline CDR1 is LGHDT and CDR2 is YNNKEL (reference sequence). The CDR3 covers 15 residues. The CDR3 sequence is CASSPRTGFAGELFF. DNA for the CDR3: TGTGCCAGCAGCCCAAGGACAGGGTTCGCCGGGGAGCTGTTTTTT.

This clone was detected only a few times. The chain's CDR3 is CASSYVTGTSGNYEQYF. For the CDR3, the DNA is TGTGCCAGCAGCTACGTAACCGGGACTAGCGGGAACTACGAGCAGTACTTC. The rearrangement links TRBV5-6 to TRBJ2-7; 13 bases align to TRBD2. Unmatched junction bases numbered 9, after V lost 3 bases and J lost 3 bases. CDR3 size: 17 residues. The germline V gene encodes CDR1 SGHDT and CDR2 YYEEEE.

The chain employs TRBV4-3 and TRBJ1-4; D is unclear. This CDR3 spans 16 amino acids. Germline V lookup: CDR1 LGHNA, CDR2 YSLEER. Deletions cut 3 bases from V and 0 bases from J, with 11 bases between. The CDR3 DNA reads TGCGCCAGCAGCCAGGCGCTGACTCCAACTAATGAAAAACTGTTTTTT. Protein sequence: CASSQALTPTNEKLFF.

The chain recombines TRBV14 with TRBJ2-2; D perhaps matches TRBD1 (5 bases). The CDR3 extends over 17 amino acids. Germline CDR1 and CDR2: SGHDN and FVKESK. The V end lost 5 bases, the J end lost 3 bases, and 19 bases lay between the germline ends. Here the CDR3 DNA reads TGTGCCAGCAGCATCCGACAGCTCTCTAAGGACACCGGGGAGCTGTTTTTT. This gives the protein CASSIRQLSKDTGELFF.

The rearrangement links TRBV2 to TRBJ2-3; 8 bases fit TRBD1. Trimming cost V 2 bases and J 4 bases; bases outside gene matches: 5. Germline assignment: CDR1 SNHLY and CDR2 FYNNEI. CDR3 length: 15 amino acids. The CDR3 is CASSETGGRADTQYF. CDR3 coding DNA: TGTGCCAGCAGTGAAACAGGGGGTAGAGCAGATACGCAGTATTTT.

This clone was detected only once. V usage is TRBV28 and J usage is TRBJ1-5; no clear D gene. Trimming took off 3 bases at V and 0 bases at J, with 9 bases between the two ends. Germline V gene lookup returns CDR1 MDHEN and CDR2 SYDVKM. CDR3 length equals 15 residues. CDR3 protein: CASSFRSNSNQPQHF. The DNA of the CDR3 is TGTGCCAGCAGTTTCCGGTCGAATAGCAATCAGCCCCAGCATTTT.

The chain employs TRBV9 and TRBJ2-3, with D uncertain. Germline lookup yields CDR1 SGDLS and CDR2 YYNGEE. Trimming stripped 3 bases from V and 3 bases from J, with 5 bases between. This CDR3 has 12 residues. CDR3: CASSANTDTQYF. Written as DNA, the CDR3 is TGTGCCAGCAGCGCAAATACAGATACGCAGTATTTT. The full variable domain, its missing parts supplied by reference TRBV9 and TRBJ2-3, is DSGVTQTPKHLITATGQRVTLRCSPRSGDLSVYWYQQSLDQGLQFLIQYYNGEERAKGNILERFSAQQFPDLHSELNLSSLELGDSALYFCASSANTDTQYFGPGTRLTVL.

The rearrangement links TRBV6-2 or TRBV6-3 to TRBJ2-1; the match to TRBD2 covers 8 bases. The CDR3 loop spans 15 amino acids. The V segment lost 6 bases and the J segment 1 base; nucleotides outside the gene matches: 5. CDR1 is MNHEY, CDR2 SVGEGT, per germline. The CDR3 reads CASSRERESYNEQFF. Here the CDR3 DNA reads TGTGCCAGCAGCAGGGAGCGGGAGTCCTACAATGAGCAGTTCTTC.

This clone was seen only once. The chain joins TRBV19 to TRBJ2-4, with TRBD1 matching over 10 bases. The germline V gene encodes CDR1 LNHDA and CDR2 SQIVND (reference sequence). V shed 5 bases, J shed 4 bases, and the junction held 14 bases outside the gene matches. The CDR3 covers 18 residues. CDR3 coding DNA: TGTGCCAGTAGTGCTCCCGGGACAGGGGTTCAGGGGAAAAACATTCAGTACTTC. As protein: CASSAPGTGVQGKNIQYF.

The chain employs TRBV6-1 and TRBJ2-7, with D hard to call. Germline CDR1 reads MNHNS; CDR2 reads SASEGT. There are 13 residues in the CDR3. Trimming took off 2 bases at V and 6 bases at J, with 11 bases between the two ends. CDR3 residues: CASSETFSLEQYF. CDR3 nucleotide sequence: TGTGCCAGCAGTGAAACGTTCAGTCTCGAGCAGTACTTC.